This entry describes one T cell receptor beta chain. Its antigen is currently not known. No clone much larger than this one lies a single base away; base qualities are absent. The germline V gene sets CDR1 to MDHEN and CDR2 to SYDVKM. Trimming costs V 4 bases and J 1 base, and their ends lie 13 bases apart. Spanning cysteine to phenylalanine, the CDR3 consists of 15 amino acids. Of all the DNA, just the CDR3 is kept, 45 bases in frame from base 1. This specimen comes from a study of T cell responses to AZD1222 COVID-19 vaccine (dated by TCRdb to about 2021). Looking at the study overall: TCR sequencing covered roughly 230 trial participants: 200 to 220 given two doses of AZD1222 and around 25 given two doses of MenACWY control vaccine. Enrollment into the trials was organized by age into subgroups of 18-55, 56-69 and 70-plus years, and those subgroups contained around 150, 28 and 57 TCR-sequenced participants, respectively.

Here is what the overall study found, with its caveats: Conclusions about previously exposed vaccinees were limited because only 5 or 6 AZD1222 recipients were SARS-CoV-2 seropositive at baseline. In the small 56-69-year group, the increase in depth fell short of significance, most likely because of low power. The vaccine-associated CD4 TCRs covered the entire spike protein, and the dominant responses fell in regions 160-218 and 743-854. Reportedly, close to half of the unique spike-specific TCRs recognized epitopes lying outside the regions that are mutated in the B.1.351 and B.1.1.7 variants. Because no day 14 peak-response samples were available, the repertoires could be characterized only after the peak T cell response. Participants were mostly white British and included more females than males, and it was suggested by the authors that clonal diversity may have been underestimated. After two AZD1222 doses, spike-specific TCR breadth and depth were significantly higher than at day 0 and than in MenACWY recipients.

The CDR3 regions of human TCRbeta chains were subjected to immunosequencing. As for the original processing: TCRs in the repertoires were compared against a reference library of SARS-CoV-2-specific TCRs that had been generated with the MIRA antigen-specificity platform. Breadth meant the fraction of unique TCRs that were SARS-CoV-2-associated, whereas depth meant the fraction of total T cells that were SARS-CoV-2-associated. Using the MIRA data, each spike-specific TCR was mapped to the spike region that the TCR reacts to and placed in a CD4 or CD8 class. Log10-transformed breadth and depth values were compared by one-way ANOVA with Sidak's multiple comparisons tests. As stored in TCRdb, this immuneACCESS dataset retains in-frame rearrangements with V and J assigned. A fraction of the clones does not appear; measured against another copy, unresolved V genes explain less than half of the discrepancy, and the remainder lacks a known reason. Clone size and V and J calls were adopted from that table, with D and trimming inferred from the DNA. This sample lists roughly 120,000 clones; approximately 83% were detected once. 3.9% of the sample is in the top ten clones.

The time point label here, explained by the study, means: baseline before first vaccination. In light of the paper, this sample's treatment or condition label describes: meningococcal conjugate vaccine given as trial control. Vaccinee samples came from UK trials COV001 and COV002, including a single-blind randomized controlled phase 2/3 trial of AZD1222 (ChAdOx1 nCoV-19) in healthy adults. For TCRbeta chain sequencing, PBMC samples from trial participants were taken at day 0 and at day 28 after the second dose. The specimen was peripheral blood, collected on day 0 of MenACWY control vaccination. The rearrangement combines TRBV28 with TRBJ1-1; the D gene assignment is ambiguous. The clonotype originates from an adult in good health. The CDR3 sequence is CASSSLGRENTEAFF. The nucleotides are TGTGCCAGCAGTTCCTTAGGGCGGGAGAACACTGAAGCTTTCTTT. The full variable domain, with segments outside the CDR3 supplied by the reference TRBV28 and TRBJ1-1 proteins, appears as DVKVTQSSRYLVKRTGEKVFLECVQDMDHENMFWYRQDPGLGLRLIYFSYDVKMKEKGDIPEGYSVSREKKERFSLILESASTNQTSMYLCASSSLGRENTEAFFGQGTRLTVV.